Shown below are 27 T cell receptor beta chains from a single sample sequenced in a study of cytomegalovirus exposure and HLA in healthy donors. The PCR contained 60 Vbeta and 13 Jbeta primers. The protocol was immunoSEQ multiplex PCR, while the TCRdb copy is restricted to in-frame clones and leaves out a portion. Here the sample spans fewer than 200,000 clones, roughly 13% being singletons. The sequenced material came from PBMCs. The origin of the receptors is a man in his fifties or sixties in good health and CMV-seropositive.

The DNA of the CDR3 is TGTGCCAGCAGCCGAGACAGGGACTATGGCTACACCTTC. It yields the protein CASSRDRDYGYTF. The gene calls are TRBV14 and TRBJ1-2; 7 bases are shared with TRBD1. J gave up 3 bases and V 4 bases, and 2 bases lay outside the gene matches. There are 13 residues in the CDR3. Germline CDR1 and CDR2: SGHDN and FVKESK.

This chain joins TRBV11-3 and TRBJ1-3; D remains ambiguous. The CDR3 has 15 residues. V was pared by 3 bases and J by 4 bases, with 13 bases between. Germline values: CDR1 SGHNT, CDR2 YENEEA. Here the CDR3 DNA reads TGTGCCAGCAGCTTCACAGTCCTTGAGGGAAACACCATATATTTT. Amino acids: CASSFTVLEGNTIYF.

This clone was seen more than once but under ten times. The rearrangement links TRBV7-9 to TRBJ1-6; 7 nucleotides match TRBD1. With V trimmed by 5 bases and J by 6 bases, 4 bases remained unmatched. The CDR3 has 14 amino acids. Germline CDR1 is SEHNR and CDR2 is FQNEAQ (reference sequence). The DNA of the CDR3 is TGTGCCAGCAGCCACGACAGGGCTAATTCACCCCTCCACTTT. Its translation: CASSHDRANSPLHF.

The gene calls are TRBV10-3 and TRBJ1-5, with TRBD1 as a possible D gene (6 bases). From germline, CDR1 is ENHRY and CDR2 SYGVKD. The CDR3 sequence is 14 residues long. The ends were cut back, 10 bases at V and 6 bases at J, with 19 bases in the middle. CDR3 nucleotides: TGTGCCAACCTTACAGGGAGGGGAACTCAGCCCCAGCATTTT. Protein: CANLTGRGTQPQHF.

The chain uses TRBV5-4 and TRBJ1-6; 10 nucleotides line up with TRBD1. The trim removed 6 bases at V and 5 bases at J, leaving 5 bases unmatched. The CDR3 runs to 15 residues. From germline, CDR1 is SGHNT and CDR2 YYREEE (reference sequence). The CDR3 DNA sequence: TGTGCCAGCACCGCAGGGACAGGGGATAATTCACCCCTCCACTTT. Protein sequence: CASTAGTGDNSPLHF.

Only a few counts were recorded for this clone. The chain combines TRBV19 with TRBJ2-3, with 12 bases matching TRBD2. The CDR3 runs to 16 residues. Trimming removed 5 bases from V and 0 bases from J; junction bases left unmatched: 3. CDR1 and CDR2 (germline): LNHDA, SQIVND (reference sequence). The CDR3 nucleotides read TGTGCCAGTAGTTTCCTAGCGGGGGGGAGCACAGATACGCAGTATTTT. Its translation is CASSFLAGGSTDTQYF.

The J gene is TRBJ1-5, the V gene TRBV6-6; 7 bases agree with TRBD1. The germline CDR1 and CDR2 sequences are MNHNY and SVGAGI (reference sequence). CDR3 length: 13 amino acids. The junction had 1 base not matched to a gene; V was cut back by 4 bases and J by 4 bases. The CDR3 region has the DNA TGTGCCAGCAGTTTGGGACAGAATCAGCCCCAGCATTTT. Protein sequence: CASSLGQNQPQHF.

This clone appeared a few times. CDR3 bases: TGTGCCAGTAGCCCTGGGCGGGGGACCTCCTACGAGCAGTACTTC. Protein product: CASSPGRGTSYEQYF. V usage is TRBV19 and J usage is TRBJ2-7; 7 bases align to TRBD2. The junction had 8 bases not matched to a gene; V was cut back by 6 bases and J by 0 bases. The CDR3 is 15 amino acids. Germline V gene lookup returns CDR1 LNHDA and CDR2 SQIVND (reference sequence).

The chain couples TRBV10-3 to TRBJ2-7, with 10 bases that match TRBD1. The CDR3 is 12 amino acids. V trimming: 9 bases; J trimming: 3 bases; junction bases outside the gene matches: 2. Germline V lookup: CDR1 ENHRY, CDR2 SYGVKD. The CDR3 DNA follows: TGTGCCATTTGGGACAGGGGCTACGAGCAGTACTTC. Amino acids: CAIWDRGYEQYF.

The V and J genes are TRBV5-1 and TRBJ1-4; D gene unclear. V was cut by 0 bases and J by 0 bases, with 6 bases left in between. The CDR3 covers 15 residues. Germline CDR1 reads SGHRS; CDR2 reads YFSETQ. CDR3 sequence (DNA): TGCGCCAGCAGCTTGGTCCGAGCAACTAATGAAAAACTGTTTTTT. It is translated as CASSLVRATNEKLFF.

This clone was picked up a small number of times. The V call is TRBV6-5, the J call TRBJ1-2, with D perhaps TRBD1 (6 bases). CDR3 length: 14 amino acids. The V and J ends lost 6 bases and 6 bases respectively, with 17 bases between them. Germline assignment: CDR1 MNHEY and CDR2 SVGAGI. In DNA form, the CDR3 reads TGTGCCAGCAGCCCCCAAGGGGGGGCCGATGGCTACACCTTC. Translation gives CASSPQGGADGYTF.

About this clone: The same CDR3 also results from other DNA sequences found in this sample. V gene TRBV5-1 combines with J gene TRBJ2-5; no clear D. The CDR3 has 14 residues. V shed 4 bases and J shed 2 bases, with 12 bases lying between them. Looked up from germline, CDR1 is SGHRS and CDR2 is YFSETQ. The CDR3 loop reads CASSLGSGQETQYF. Written as DNA, the CDR3 is TGCGCCAGCAGCCTGGGATCGGGTCAAGAGACCCAGTACTTC. Based on the CDR3 plus reference TRBV5-1 and TRBJ2-5, the full variable domain is KAGVTQTPRYLIKTRGQQVTLSCSPISGHRSVSWYQQTPGQGLQFLFEYFSETQRNKGNFPGRFSGRQFSNSRSEMNVSTLELGDSALYLCASSLGSGQETQYFGPGTRLLVL.

J is TRBJ2-1 and V is TRBV4-1; the match to TRBD2 covers 7 bases. After removal of 1 base from V and 7 bases from J, the junction contained 10 bases not matched to a gene. The CDR3 loop spans 16 amino acids. CDR1 and CDR2 (germline): MGHRA, YSYEKL. For the CDR3, the DNA is TGCGCCAGCAGCCAAGTCGGGGGGACCCGGGGAAATGAGCAGTTCTTC. It specifies CASSQVGGTRGNEQFF.

The V gene is TRBV7-9, the J gene TRBJ2-1; D might be TRBD1 (6 bases). The length of the CDR3 is 17 residues. V was cut by 5 bases and J by 3 bases, with 20 bases left in between. Germline-derived CDR1 and CDR2 are SEHNR and FQNEAQ (reference sequence). CDR3 nucleotides: TGTGCCAGCAGCAGGGGGACCGTCCCCGGTGTCTACAATGAGCAGTTCTTC. Its translation: CASSRGTVPGVYNEQFF.

This clone came up a few times. The chain employs TRBV27 and TRBJ2-5; 7 bases line up with TRBD1. CDR1 and CDR2 from the germline V gene are MNHEY and SMNVEV (reference sequence). The V and J ends lost 6 bases and 5 bases, in that order; junction bases with no gene match: 12. The CDR3 covers 15 residues. CDR3 nucleotides: TGTGCCAGCAGGACAACAGGGGAATGGGGGGAGACCCAGTACTTC. It yields the protein CASRTTGEWGETQYF.

V and J are TRBV28 and TRBJ1-2, with 7 bases fitting TRBD1. CDR1 and CDR2 (germline): MDHEN, SYDVKM. V lost 6 bases and J lost 8; bases outside the gene matches: 12. The CDR3 sequence is 14 residues long. CDR3 loop: CASREQGFLGGYTF. As DNA, the CDR3 is TGTGCCAGCAGAGAACAGGGGTTTTTAGGCGGCTACACCTTC.

There are a few counts of this clone. The chain is built from TRBV2 and TRBJ1-5; 7 nucleotides agree with TRBD1. The V gene's germline CDR1 is SNHLY and CDR2 FYNNEI. V lost 7 bases, J lost 1 base, and 13 bases stayed unmatched. CDR3 length equals 17 residues. This CDR3 is CASTLQPDRVSNQPQHF. Written as DNA, the CDR3 is TGTGCCAGCACCTTGCAGCCCGACAGGGTGAGCAATCAGCCCCAGCATTTT.

The CDR3 loop reads CASSSTTGSHTEAFF. Written as DNA, the CDR3 is TGCGCCAGCAGCTCCACGACAGGATCCCACACTGAAGCTTTCTTT. This chain joins TRBV5-1 and TRBJ1-1; TRBD1 is a possible D gene (6 bases). This CDR3 is built from 15 residues. CDR1 is SGHRS, CDR2 YFSETQ, per germline. Trimming took off 3 bases at V and 3 bases at J, with 15 bases between the two ends.

This rearrangement joins TRBV28 to TRBJ1-5; D possibly corresponds to TRBD1 (5 bases). Germline V CDR1 and CDR2: MDHEN, SYDVKM. This CDR3 spans 13 amino acids. The V end was cut by 7 bases, the J end by 4 bases, with 11 bases between. The CDR3 DNA follows: TGTGCCAGCAATTCAGGGCAGAATCAGCCCCAGCATTTT. Protein sequence: CASNSGQNQPQHF.

The chain combines TRBV4-1 with TRBJ2-7, with 9 bases fitting TRBD1. The CDR3 totals 15 residues. Germline-derived CDR1 and CDR2 are MGHRA and YSYEKL. The V and J ends lost 2 bases and 4 bases, in that order; junction bases with no gene match: 6. The CDR3 here is CASSQPGTGMYEQYF. The CDR3 DNA sequence: TGCGCCAGCAGCCAACCCGGGACAGGGATGTACGAGCAGTACTTC.

This clone was counted between two and nine times. The chain is built from TRBV5-6 and TRBJ1-3; TRBD1 aligns across 10 bases. Germline V gene lookup returns CDR1 SGHDT and CDR2 YYEEEE. V shed 2 bases and J 0 bases; nucleotides not matched to a gene: 5. CDR3 length: 17 residues. CDR3 region: CASSFRGQGYSGNTIYF. The CDR3 coding sequence is TGTGCCAGCAGCTTTAGGGGACAGGGGTACTCTGGAAACACCATATATTTT.

This clone was observed a few times. The chain has TRBV11-2 and TRBJ2-5; no firm D call. CDR1 and CDR2 from the germline V gene are SGHAT and FQNNGV. The CDR3 has 10 amino acids. Between the trimmed V and J ends, which lost 8 bases and 5 bases, there was a span of 6 bases. The CDR3 DNA reads TGTGCCAGCGGAGTTGAGACCCAGTACTTC. It encodes CASGVETQYF.

The chain combines TRBV27 with TRBJ2-5; a possible D gene is TRBD1 (6 bases). The CDR3 is 15 residues long. The germline V gene encodes CDR1 MNHEY and CDR2 SMNVEV (reference sequence). Trimming took off 4 bases at V and 4 bases at J, with 16 bases between the two ends. The CDR3 is CASSWGRGRLETQYF. The DNA of the CDR3 is TGTGCCAGCAGTTGGGGCAGGGGAAGGCTAGAGACCCAGTACTTC.

The J gene is TRBJ1-5, the V gene TRBV6-1; no definite D call. This CDR3 is 15 amino acids long. V lost 6 bases, J lost 7 bases, and 19 bases lay in between. Looked up from germline, CDR1 is MNHNS and CDR2 is SASEGT. CDR3: CASRHWTLQGQPQHF. CDR3 in DNA: TGTGCCAGCAGGCATTGGACTCTTCAAGGGCAGCCCCAGCATTTT.

The genes are TRBV7-9 and TRBJ1-1; 7 positions match TRBD1. The CDR3 is 14 residues long. In germline, CDR1 is SEHNR, CDR2 FQNEAQ (reference sequence). After removal of 5 bases from V and 4 bases from J, the junction contained 7 bases not matched to a gene. CDR3 nucleotides: TGTGCCAGCAGCCGACAGGGTGAGGTCACTGAAGCTTTCTTT. Encoded protein: CASSRQGEVTEAFF.

The chain recombines TRBV19 with TRBJ2-2; possibly TRBD1 for D (6 bases). This CDR3 is 16 amino acids long. Trimming took off 4 bases at V and 0 bases at J, with 12 bases between the two ends. Per germline, CDR1 LNHDA and CDR2 SQIVND (reference sequence). CDR3 region: CASSSWTAANTGELFF. CDR3 DNA: TGTGCCAGTAGTAGCTGGACAGCGGCGAACACCGGGGAGCTGTTTTTT.

This clone occurred a few times. The chain joins TRBV4-3 to TRBJ1-6; 7 bases line up with TRBD1. Germline V gives CDR1 LGHNA, CDR2 YSLEER. The CDR3 spans 15 residues. J was trimmed by 7 bases and V by 1 base; bases with no gene match: 4. CDR3 amino acids: CASSQVTGTNSPLHF. The CDR3 region has the DNA TGCGCCAGCAGCCAAGTGACAGGGACCAATTCACCCCTCCACTTT.